These 28 T cell receptor beta chains were all obtained from the same sample, sequenced in a study of Graves' ophthalmopathy and Graves' hyperthyroidism. Amplifying from RNA transcripts, the study obtained TCR beta CDR3 regions. RT-PCR was first run with HTBI primers, then multiplex PCR in a second round. One entry per CDR3 protein, called by TCRdb with MiXCR from the multiplex PCR reads. The data show 150,000 to 200,000 distinct CDR3 sequences, 30% to 45% seen once. The specimen was peripheral blood. These receptors all come from a man aged 25 to 45 with Graves' ophthalmopathy.

This clonotype was seen repeatedly, ten times or more. This chain joins TRBV6-1 and TRBJ2-7; weak D call: TRBD2 (6 bases). This CDR3 region has 13 residues. Trimming left V 7 bases short and J 3 bases short, with 13 bases between. Germline V gene data show CDR1 as MNHNS and CDR2 as SASEGT. The CDR3 nucleotides are TGTGCCAGCATCAACACGGGGGACTACGAGCAGTACTTC. Amino acid sequence: CASINTGDYEQYF.

The chain carries TRBV12-3 or TRBV12-4 and TRBJ2-7; D possibly corresponds to TRBD2 (5 bases). The CDR3 spans 14 residues. The V end was cut by 3 bases, the J end by 3 bases, with 12 bases between. CDR3 in DNA: TGTGCCAGCAGTTTTTCCCAGCGGAGCTACGAGCAGTACTTC. Residues: CASSFSQRSYEQYF.

This clonotype was picked up many times. This rearrangement joins TRBV5-1 to TRBJ1-1, with D possibly being TRBD1 (6 bases). V was shortened by 0 bases and J by 5 bases, with 17 bases between the two germline ends. The CDR3 covers 16 residues. Germline CDR1 is SGHRS and CDR2 is YFSETQ. CDR3 nucleotides: TGCGCCAGCAGCTTGGAGGGGGACGACCTGGGAACTGAAGCTTTCTTT. It yields the protein CASSLEGDDLGTEAFF.

This clonotype occurred many times. The rearrangement joins TRBV12-3 or TRBV12-4 to TRBJ1-1; D ambiguous. CDR3 length equals 11 residues. V gave up 6 bases and J gave up 10 bases, with 12 bases separating them. The CDR3 loop is CASRDWRGAFF. The CDR3 region has the DNA TGTGCCAGCAGAGACTGGCGTGGAGCTTTCTTT.

This clonotype was picked up many times. The V gene is TRBV6-2 or TRBV6-3, the J gene TRBJ1-2, with D unclear. The V end lost 6 bases, the J end lost 4 bases, and 12 bases lay between the germline ends. The CDR3 sequence is 13 residues long. Germline CDR1 reads MNHEY; CDR2 reads SVGEGT. The CDR3 reads CASSEASGYGYTF. The CDR3 DNA sequence: TGTGCCAGCAGCGAGGCGTCCGGCTATGGCTACACCTTC.

As to this clonotype: At one boundary the junction diverges from the germline segment, which might be a read error. The J gene is TRBJ1-1, the V gene TRBV27, with a weak D call TRBD1 (6 bases). This CDR3 is 13 amino acids long. CDR1 and CDR2 from the germline V gene are MNHEY and SMNVEV (reference sequence). Here the CDR3 reads CASSLRQATGAFF. Here the CDR3 DNA reads TGTGCCAGCAGTTTAAGACAGGCGACTGGAGCTTTCTTT.

Many counts were recorded for this clonotype. The chain combines TRBV6-2 or TRBV6-3 with TRBJ1-2, with 8 positions matching TRBD1. Germline V gene data show CDR1 as MNHEY and CDR2 as SVGEGT. Trimming cost V 5 bases and J 10 bases; bases outside gene matches: 9. The CDR3 totals 13 residues. The CDR3 here is CASSNGQGRPYTF. CDR3 bases: TGTGCCAGCAGTAATGGACAGGGCCGCCCCTACACCTTC.

This sequence joins TRBV4-2 and TRBJ2-5; unclear D gene. Trimming pared 5 bases from V and 1 base from J, leaving 11 bases between. Germline V lookup: CDR1 LGHNA, CDR2 YNFKEQ. The CDR3 runs 14 residues. In DNA form, the CDR3 reads TGTGCCAGCAGCTTAGATATCACCCAAGAGACCCAGTACTTC. Translated, it gives CASSLDITQETQYF.

The count of this clonotype is one. The rearrangement uses TRBV24-1 and TRBJ2-5; TRBD2 matches at 11 bases. V lost 3 bases to trimming and J lost 2 bases; unmatched junction nucleotides: 1. The CDR3 loop spans 15 amino acids. Germline V gene sequence: CDR1 KGHDR, CDR2 SFDVKD. Here the CDR3 DNA reads TGTGCCACCAGTGATCGACTAGCGGGGCAAGAGACCCAGTACTTC. Translating it yields CATSDRLAGQETQYF.

This clonotype was found many times. The chain combines TRBV7-2 with TRBJ2-2; tentative D call: TRBD1 (6 bases). Germline CDR1 reads SGHTA; CDR2 reads FQGNSA. The V end lost 4 bases, the J end lost 7 bases, and 16 bases lay between the germline ends. The CDR3 runs to 15 residues. The CDR3 sequence: CASSSGVQSGGELFF. CDR3 DNA: TGTGCCAGCAGCTCAGGGGTCCAAAGCGGCGGGGAGCTGTTTTTT.

The chain combines TRBV6-2 or TRBV6-3 with TRBJ2-2; a possible D gene is TRBD2 (6 bases). The CDR3 sequence is 14 residues long. Germline V gene sequence: CDR1 MNHEY, CDR2 SVGEGT. The ends were cut back, 0 bases at V and 4 bases at J, with 6 bases in the middle. CDR3 sequence: CASSYSGGTGELFF. Here the CDR3 DNA reads TGTGCCAGCAGTTACTCCGGGGGCACCGGGGAGCTGTTTTTT.

This clonotype was detected ten times or more. This sequence joins TRBV6-1 and TRBJ1-2, with 9 bases fitting TRBD1. The CDR3 is 14 residues long. Germline CDR1 is MNHNS and CDR2 is SASEGT. Trimming at V came to 5 bases and at J to 2 bases, leaving 3 bases not matched to a gene. The CDR3 DNA reads as TGTGCCAGCAGTAAGGACAGGGGAAACTATGGCTACACCTTC. Translating it yields CASSKDRGNYGYTF.

This clonotype was seen at least ten times. This chain links TRBV30 with TRBJ1-1; 7 bases are shared with TRBD1. Trimming at V came to 3 bases and at J to 3 bases, leaving 4 bases not matched to a gene. The germline V gene encodes CDR1 GTSNPN and CDR2 SVGIG (reference sequence). The CDR3 has 13 amino acids. For the CDR3, the DNA is TGTGCCTGGAGACGGGACAGAGACACTGAAGCTTTCTTT. Residues: CAWRRDRDTEAFF.

CDR3 sequence: CASRTTTDTSGNTIYF. CDR3 DNA sequence: TGTGCCAGCAGAACTACCACGGACACCTCTGGAAACACCATATATTTT. The rearrangement joins TRBV6-2 or TRBV6-3 to TRBJ1-3; possibly TRBD1 for D (5 bases). V was pared by 6 bases and J by 0 bases, with 15 bases between. Germline V gene sequence: CDR1 MNHEY, CDR2 SVGEGT. This CDR3 region has 16 residues.

This clonotype was seen at least ten times. The V and J genes are TRBV6-5 and TRBJ2-2; D ambiguous. This CDR3 is 12 amino acids long. Deletions cut 2 bases from V and 6 bases from J, with 4 bases between. Germline loops: CDR1 MNHEY, CDR2 SVGAGI. CDR3: CASSYPPGELFF. Here the CDR3 DNA reads TGTGCCAGCAGTTACCCCCCCGGGGAGCTGTTTTTT.

This clonotype was observed at least ten times. The chain links TRBV7-9 to TRBJ2-4; D is unclear. V gave up 5 bases and J gave up 7 bases, with 15 bases separating them. CDR1 and CDR2 from the germline V gene are SEHNR and FQNEAQ (reference sequence). This CDR3 has 14 residues. CDR3 nucleotide sequence: TGTGCCAGCAGCCAAGTAGGGCTAGTGAACATTCAGTACTTC. This sequence encodes CASSQVGLVNIQYF. The complete variable domain, with remaining parts taken from reference TRBV7-9 and TRBJ2-4, reads DTGVSQNPRHKITKRGQNVTFRCDPISEHNRLYWYRQTLGQGPEFLTYFQNEAQLEKSRLLSDRFSAERPKGSFSTLEIQRTEQGDSAMYLCASSQVGLVNIQYFGAGTRLSVL.

This clonotype was seen many times. The V call is TRBV28, the J call TRBJ1-6; D perhaps matches TRBD1 (5 bases). The CDR3 is made up of 15 amino acids. Germline CDR1 and CDR2: MDHEN and SYDVKM. The V gene lost 10 bases and the J gene lost 7 bases, with 20 bases spanning the gap. The CDR3 sequence is CATLTARAGNSPLHF. DNA of the CDR3: TGTGCCACTTTGACAGCCCGGGCGGGGAATTCACCCCTCCACTTT.

This clonotype was found many times. This chain joins TRBV7-8 and TRBJ2-7; 9 bases line up with TRBD1. V lost 1 base, J lost 6 bases, and 4 bases stayed unmatched. CDR3 length equals 14 residues. Germline V gene sequence: CDR1 SGHVS, CDR2 FQNEAQ. CDR3 sequence: CASSLGGQGTEQYF. For the CDR3, the DNA is TGTGCCAGCAGCTTAGGGGGACAGGGTACCGAGCAGTACTTC.

This clonotype has a count of ten or more. The chain couples TRBV28 to TRBJ1-5; D gene unclear. V was shortened by 1 base and J by 2 bases, with 9 bases between the two germline ends. Looked up from germline, CDR1 is MDHEN and CDR2 is SYDVKM. This CDR3 is built from 15 residues. CDR3 region: CASSLSSAGNQPQHF. As DNA, the CDR3 is TGTGCCAGCAGTTTATCATCCGCGGGCAATCAGCCCCAGCATTTT.

At least ten counts were recorded for this clonotype. The chain combines TRBV28 with TRBJ1-6; no firm D call. Germline V gene lookup returns CDR1 MDHEN and CDR2 SYDVKM. Trimming stripped 4 bases from V and 7 bases from J, with 20 bases between. The CDR3 is 17 amino acids. The CDR3 spells CASSSPGLGRRNSPLHF. CDR3 sequence (DNA): TGTGCCAGCAGTTCTCCTGGACTGGGAAGACGGAATTCACCCCTCCACTTT.

The gene calls are TRBV6-1 and TRBJ1-1, with D possibly TRBD1 on 5 matching bases. CDR1 is MNHNS and CDR2 is SASEGT in the germline V gene. The CDR3 length is 12 residues. V was clipped by 2 bases and J by 10 bases, with 11 bases between them. The CDR3 DNA is TGTGCCAGCAGTGAATTCCCCGGGGGAGCTTTCTTT. Translating it yields CASSEFPGGAFF.

The chain couples TRBV19 to TRBJ2-7; D might be TRBD1 or TRBD2, each matching 5 bases. V lost 3 bases, J lost 7 bases, and 25 bases lay in between. The germline V gene encodes CDR1 LNHDA and CDR2 SQIVND (reference sequence). The CDR3 extends over 17 amino acids. CDR3 region: CASSIRVGTTPTGEQYF. CDR3 coding DNA: TGTGCCAGTAGTATTCGCGTCGGGACGACCCCGACCGGAGAGCAGTACTTC. The whole variable domain, filled in from reference TRBV19 and TRBJ2-7, reads DGGITQSPKYLFRKEGQNVTLSCEQNLNHDAMYWYRQDPGQGLRLIYYSQIVNDFQKGDIAEGYSVSREKKESFPLTVTSAQKNPTAFYLCASSIRVGTTPTGEQYFGPGTRLTVT.

The rearrangement joins TRBV6-4 to TRBJ2-7; D is possibly TRBD1 or TRBD2 (5 bases each). Trimming shortened V by 7 bases and J by 1 base, and 11 bases separated the two germline ends. In germline, CDR1 is MRHNA, CDR2 SNTAGT. The CDR3 is 13 amino acids. The CDR3, as DNA: TGTGCCAGCATCAAGAGGGGATCCTACGAGCAGTACTTC. Translation: CASIKRGSYEQYF.

This CDR3 is CASSLARDRLYEQYF. CDR3 sequence (DNA): TGTGCCAGCAGTTTAGCCCGGGACAGGCTGTACGAGCAGTACTTC. The chain is built from TRBV12-3 or TRBV12-4 and TRBJ2-7; the match to TRBD1 covers 8 bases. The V segment lost 0 bases and the J segment 4 bases; nucleotides outside the gene matches: 5. The CDR3 is 15 amino acids.

The chain combines TRBV7-8 with TRBJ1-1; D is uncertain. Germline CDR1 is SGHVS and CDR2 is FQNEAQ. V was cut by 0 bases and J by 11 bases, with 16 bases left in between. This CDR3 is 14 amino acids long. As DNA, the CDR3 is TGTGCCAGCAGCTTAGCTGGACCACCCACCCCGGCTTTCTTT. It yields the protein CASSLAGPPTPAFF.

This clonotype occurred many times. J is TRBJ2-7 and V is TRBV18; tentative D call: TRBD1 (5 bases). The V end lost 6 bases, the J end lost 1 base, and 16 bases lay between the germline ends. This CDR3 region has 15 residues. Germline CDR1 is KGHSH and CDR2 is LQKENI. CDR3 DNA: TGTGCCAGCTCGACTGGGGCAGGTAGTTCCTACGAGCAGTACTTC. Translated, it gives CASSTGAGSSYEQYF.

This clonotype was seen ten or more times. The chain links TRBV6-1 to TRBJ2-7, with 9 bases identical to TRBD1. Germline CDR1 MNHNS, CDR2 SASEGT. The CDR3 is 12 amino acids. Germline trimming cut 7 bases from V and 5 bases from J; bases unmatched to any gene: 3. CDR3 protein: CASIDRGDEQYF. In nucleotides, the CDR3 is TGTGCCAGCATTGACAGGGGGGACGAGCAGTACTTC.

In its sample, this clonotype was seen many times. The chain links TRBV6-6 to TRBJ2-3; TRBD2 aligns across 9 bases. The J segment lost 3 bases and the V segment lost 7 bases, leaving 5 bases of the junction unmatched. The CDR3 contains 14 residues. CDR1 MNHNY and CDR2 SVGAGI come from the germline V gene (reference sequence). The CDR3 loop is CASMAGGLTDTQYF. CDR3 sequence (DNA): TGTGCCAGCATGGCGGGAGGGCTGACAGATACGCAGTATTTT.